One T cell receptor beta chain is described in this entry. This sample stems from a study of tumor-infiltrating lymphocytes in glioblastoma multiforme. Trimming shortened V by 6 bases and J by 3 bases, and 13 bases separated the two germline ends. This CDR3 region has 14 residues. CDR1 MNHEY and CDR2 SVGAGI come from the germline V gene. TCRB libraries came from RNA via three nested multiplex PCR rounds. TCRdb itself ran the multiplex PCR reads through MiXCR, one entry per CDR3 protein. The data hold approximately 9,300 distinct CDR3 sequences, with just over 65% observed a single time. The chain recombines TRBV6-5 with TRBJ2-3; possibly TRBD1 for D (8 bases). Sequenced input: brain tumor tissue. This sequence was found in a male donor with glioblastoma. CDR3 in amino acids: CASRPQGGTDTQYF. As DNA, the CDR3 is TGTGCCAGCAGGCCACAGGGGGGGACAGATACGCAGTATTTT.